This TCR beta chain was sequenced for a study of OX40 agonist ivuxolimab in advanced cancers. Broader study findings: Blood T cells, both CD4+ and CD8+, expanded clonally by week 6 at 0.1 to 3.0 mg/kg.

A remark on this clone: Its antigen remains unknown.

Using immunoSEQ multiplex PCR, the repertoire was profiled, and TCRdb retains in-frame clones only, with some absent. The data contain fewer than 85,000 clones, just under 90% of them singletons. J gave up 2 bases and V 6 bases, and 8 bases lay outside the gene matches. This CDR3 contains 15 residues. Germline CDR1 and CDR2: SEHNR and FQNEAQ (reference sequence). The sequence came from an adult with an advanced solid tumor such as melanoma, head and neck, liver or kidney cancer. The V call is TRBV7-9, the J call TRBJ2-3; 7 nucleotides agree with TRBD1. The sample here was CD4+ or CD8+ T cells sorted from blood, taken in a trial of the OX40 agonist ivuxolimab. The CDR3 loop is CASSSTGTVTDTQYF. The CDR3, as DNA: TGTGCCAGCAGTTCTACCGGGACAGTCACAGATACGCAGTATTTT.